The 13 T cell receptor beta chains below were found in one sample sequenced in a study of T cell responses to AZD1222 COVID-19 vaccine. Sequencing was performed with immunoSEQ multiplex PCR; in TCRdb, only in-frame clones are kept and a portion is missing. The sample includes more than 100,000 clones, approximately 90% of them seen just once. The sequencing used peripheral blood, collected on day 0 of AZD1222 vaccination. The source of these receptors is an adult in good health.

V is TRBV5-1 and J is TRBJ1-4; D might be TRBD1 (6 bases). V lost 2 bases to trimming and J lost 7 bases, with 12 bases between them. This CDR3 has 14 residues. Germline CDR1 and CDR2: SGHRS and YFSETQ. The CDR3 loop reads CASSFGGLGEKLFF. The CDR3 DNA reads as TGCGCCAGCAGCTTTGGGGGGCTAGGTGAAAAACTGTTTTTT.

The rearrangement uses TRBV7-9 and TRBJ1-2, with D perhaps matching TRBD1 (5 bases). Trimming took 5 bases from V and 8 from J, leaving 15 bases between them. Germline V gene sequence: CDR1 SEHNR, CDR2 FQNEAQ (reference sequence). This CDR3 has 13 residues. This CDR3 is CASSVGAGWGYTF. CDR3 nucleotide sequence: TGTGCCAGCAGCGTTGGGGCAGGCTGGGGCTACACCTTC. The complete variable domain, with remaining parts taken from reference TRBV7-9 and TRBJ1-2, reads DTGVSQNPRHKITKRGQNVTFRCDPISEHNRLYWYRQTLGQGPEFLTYFQNEAQLEKSRLLSDRFSAERPKGSFSTLEIQRTEQGDSAMYLCASSVGAGWGYTFGSGTRLTVV.

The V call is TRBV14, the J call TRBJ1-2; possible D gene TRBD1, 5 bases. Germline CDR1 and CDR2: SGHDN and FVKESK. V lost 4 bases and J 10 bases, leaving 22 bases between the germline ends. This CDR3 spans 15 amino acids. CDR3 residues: CASSPGGTVTMVYTF. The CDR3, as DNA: TGTGCCAGCAGCCCGGGAGGGACGGTAACTATGGTCTACACCTTC.

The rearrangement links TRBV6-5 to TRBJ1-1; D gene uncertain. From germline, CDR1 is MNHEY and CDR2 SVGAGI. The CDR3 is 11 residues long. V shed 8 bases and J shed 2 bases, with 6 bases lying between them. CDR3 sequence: CASSGNTEAFF. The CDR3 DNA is TGTGCCAGCTCGGGAAACACTGAAGCTTTCTTT.

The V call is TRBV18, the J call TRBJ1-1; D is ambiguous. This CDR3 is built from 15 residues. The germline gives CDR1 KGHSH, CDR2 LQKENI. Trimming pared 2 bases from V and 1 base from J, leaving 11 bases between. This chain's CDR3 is CASSPYPTENTEAFF. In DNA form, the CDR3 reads TGTGCCAGCTCACCATATCCGACGGAGAACACTGAAGCTTTCTTT.

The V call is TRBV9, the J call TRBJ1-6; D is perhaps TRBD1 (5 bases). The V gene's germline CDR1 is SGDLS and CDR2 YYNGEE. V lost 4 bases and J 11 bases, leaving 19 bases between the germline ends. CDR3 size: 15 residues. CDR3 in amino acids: CASSPRTSGQTPLHF. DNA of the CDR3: TGTGCCAGCAGCCCCCGGACATCGGGCCAAACACCCCTCCACTTT.

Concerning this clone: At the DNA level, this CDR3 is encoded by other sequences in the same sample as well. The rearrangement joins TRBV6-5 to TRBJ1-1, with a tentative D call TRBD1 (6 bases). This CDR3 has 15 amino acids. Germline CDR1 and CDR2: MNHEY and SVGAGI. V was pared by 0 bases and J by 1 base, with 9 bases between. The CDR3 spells CASSYSGRGNTEAFF. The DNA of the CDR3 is TGTGCCAGCAGTTACTCGGGCAGGGGGAACACTGAAGCTTTCTTT.

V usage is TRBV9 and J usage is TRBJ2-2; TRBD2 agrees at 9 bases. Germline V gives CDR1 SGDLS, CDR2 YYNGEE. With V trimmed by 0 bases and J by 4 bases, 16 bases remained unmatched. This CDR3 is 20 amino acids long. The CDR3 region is CASSVVGQGGLAGRTGELFF. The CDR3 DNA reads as TGTGCCAGCAGCGTAGTAGGCCAGGGAGGGCTAGCGGGGCGCACCGGGGAGCTGTTTTTT. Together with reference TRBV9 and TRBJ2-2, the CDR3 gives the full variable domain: DSGVTQTPKHLITATGQRVTLRCSPRSGDLSVYWYQQSLDQGLQFLIQYYNGEERAKGNILERFSAQQFPDLHSELNLSSLELGDSALYFCASSVVGQGGLAGRTGELFFGEGSRLTVL.

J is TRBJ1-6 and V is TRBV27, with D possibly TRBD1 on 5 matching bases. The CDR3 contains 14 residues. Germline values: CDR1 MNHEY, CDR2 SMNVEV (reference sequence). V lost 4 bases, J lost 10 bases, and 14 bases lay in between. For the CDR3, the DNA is TGTGCCAGCAGTTCGGCAGGGATCTTATCACCCCTCCACTTT. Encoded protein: CASSSAGILSPLHF.

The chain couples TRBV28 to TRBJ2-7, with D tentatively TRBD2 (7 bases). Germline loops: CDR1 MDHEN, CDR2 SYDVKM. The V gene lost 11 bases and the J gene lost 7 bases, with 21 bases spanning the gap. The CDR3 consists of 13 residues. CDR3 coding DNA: TGTGCCTTGGGGGGGCAGGGCAGAGGAGAGCAGTACTTC. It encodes CALGGQGRGEQYF.

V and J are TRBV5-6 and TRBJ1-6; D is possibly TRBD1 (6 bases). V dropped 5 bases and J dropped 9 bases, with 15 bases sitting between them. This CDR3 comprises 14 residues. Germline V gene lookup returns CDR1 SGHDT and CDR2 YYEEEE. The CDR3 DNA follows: TGTGCCAGCAGTTTCAGGGGAATGGTTTCACCCCTCCACTTT. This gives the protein CASSFRGMVSPLHF.

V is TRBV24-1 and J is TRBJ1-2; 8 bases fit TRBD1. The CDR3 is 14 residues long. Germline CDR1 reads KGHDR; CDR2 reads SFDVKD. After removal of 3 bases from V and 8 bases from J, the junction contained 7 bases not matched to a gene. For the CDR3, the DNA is TGTGCCACCAGTGATCCTGGACAGGGTTTCGGCTACACCTTC. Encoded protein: CATSDPGQGFGYTF.

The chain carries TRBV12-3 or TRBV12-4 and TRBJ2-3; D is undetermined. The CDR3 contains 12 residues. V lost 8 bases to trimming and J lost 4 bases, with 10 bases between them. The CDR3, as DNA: TGTGCCAGCGCCCCCGAGGCAGATACGCAGTATTTT. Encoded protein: CASAPEADTQYF.